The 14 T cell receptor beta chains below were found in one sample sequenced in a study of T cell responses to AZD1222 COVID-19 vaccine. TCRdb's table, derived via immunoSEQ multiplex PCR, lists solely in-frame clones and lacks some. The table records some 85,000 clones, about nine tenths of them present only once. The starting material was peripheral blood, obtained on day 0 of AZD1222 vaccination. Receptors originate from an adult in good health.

CDR3 sequence: CASTLWTEPLYQPQHF. DNA of the CDR3: TGTGCCAGCACCCTATGGACAGAACCCCTCTATCAGCCCCAGCATTTT. The V gene is TRBV5-8, the J gene TRBJ1-5; perhaps TRBD1 as D (6 bases). Deletions cut 6 bases from V and 5 bases from J, with 21 bases between. This CDR3 has 16 amino acids. Germline CDR1 SGHTS, CDR2 YDEGEE.

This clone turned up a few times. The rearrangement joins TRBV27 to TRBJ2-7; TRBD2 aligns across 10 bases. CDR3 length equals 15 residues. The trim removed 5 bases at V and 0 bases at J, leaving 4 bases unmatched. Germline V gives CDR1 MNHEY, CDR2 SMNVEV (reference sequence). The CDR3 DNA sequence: TGTGCCAGCAGTGAAGGACTAGCGGACTCCTACGAGCAGTACTTC. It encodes CASSEGLADSYEQYF.

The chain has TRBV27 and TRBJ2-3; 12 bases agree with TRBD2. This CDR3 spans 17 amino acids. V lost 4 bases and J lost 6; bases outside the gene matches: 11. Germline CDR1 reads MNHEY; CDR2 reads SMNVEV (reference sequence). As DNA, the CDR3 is TGTGCCAGCAGTTCGCTGCGACTAGCGGGAGCGGCTGATACGCAGTATTTT. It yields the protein CASSSLRLAGAADTQYF.

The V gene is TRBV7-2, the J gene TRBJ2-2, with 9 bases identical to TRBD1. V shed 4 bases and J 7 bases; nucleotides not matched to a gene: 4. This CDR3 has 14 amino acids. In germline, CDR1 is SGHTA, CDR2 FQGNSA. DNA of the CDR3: TGTGCCAGCAGCTACAGGGGGCAGGGCGGGGAGCTGTTTTTT. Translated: CASSYRGQGGELFF.

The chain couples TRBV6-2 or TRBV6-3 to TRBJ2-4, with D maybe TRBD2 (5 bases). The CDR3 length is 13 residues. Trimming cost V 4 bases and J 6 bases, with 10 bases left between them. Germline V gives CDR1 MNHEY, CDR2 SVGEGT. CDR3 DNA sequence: TGTGCCAGCAGTTCCTCCGGGATAAACATTCAGTACTTC. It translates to CASSSSGINIQYF.

The CDR3 nucleotides are TGTGCCAGCAGCACCGGAGGACAGGGAGGGTCACCCCTCCACTTT. This codes for CASSTGGQGGSPLHF. V and J are TRBV9 and TRBJ1-6; TRBD1 matches 8 bases. The J segment lost 10 bases and the V segment lost 4 bases, leaving 10 bases of the junction unmatched. The CDR3 runs 15 residues. CDR1 and CDR2 (germline): SGDLS, YYNGEE.

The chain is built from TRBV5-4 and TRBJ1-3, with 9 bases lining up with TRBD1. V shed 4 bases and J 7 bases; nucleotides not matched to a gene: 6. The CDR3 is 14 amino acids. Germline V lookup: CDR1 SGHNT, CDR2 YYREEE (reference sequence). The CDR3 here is CASSTQGARNTIYF. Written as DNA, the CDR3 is TGTGCCAGCAGCACACAGGGGGCGCGGAACACCATATATTTT.

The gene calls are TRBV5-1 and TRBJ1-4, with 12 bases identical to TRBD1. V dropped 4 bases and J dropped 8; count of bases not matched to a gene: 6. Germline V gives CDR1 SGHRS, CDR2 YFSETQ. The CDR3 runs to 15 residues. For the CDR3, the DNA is TGCGCCAGCAGCGCCGGGACAGGGGGCGCAGAAAAACTGTTTTTT. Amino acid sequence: CASSAGTGGAEKLFF.

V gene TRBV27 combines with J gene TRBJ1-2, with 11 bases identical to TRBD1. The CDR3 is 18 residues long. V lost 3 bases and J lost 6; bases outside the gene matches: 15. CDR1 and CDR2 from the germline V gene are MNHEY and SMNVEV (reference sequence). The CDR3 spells CASSLGGTGGILNHGYTF. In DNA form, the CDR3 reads TGTGCCAGCAGTTTGGGAGGGACAGGGGGAATCCTAAATCATGGCTACACCTTC.

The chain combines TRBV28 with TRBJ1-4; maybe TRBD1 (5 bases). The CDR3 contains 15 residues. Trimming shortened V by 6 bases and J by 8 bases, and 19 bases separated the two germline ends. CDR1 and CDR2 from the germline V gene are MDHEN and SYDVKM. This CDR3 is CASSPGGSFEEKLFF. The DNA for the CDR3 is TGTGCCAGCAGCCCTGGGGGGTCGTTCGAAGAAAAACTGTTTTTT.

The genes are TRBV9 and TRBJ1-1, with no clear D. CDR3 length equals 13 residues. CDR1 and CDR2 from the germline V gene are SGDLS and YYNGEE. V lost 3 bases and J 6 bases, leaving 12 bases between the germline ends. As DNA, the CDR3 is TGTGCCAGCAGCGCTTCAAGGTCTCCTGAAGCTTTCTTT. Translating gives CASSASRSPEAFF.

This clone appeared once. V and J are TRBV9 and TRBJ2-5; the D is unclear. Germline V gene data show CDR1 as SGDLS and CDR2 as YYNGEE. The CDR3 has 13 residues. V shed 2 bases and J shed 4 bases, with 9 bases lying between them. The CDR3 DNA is TGTGCCAGCAGCGTCGGCTTCCGAGAGACCCAGTACTTC. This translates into CASSVGFRETQYF.

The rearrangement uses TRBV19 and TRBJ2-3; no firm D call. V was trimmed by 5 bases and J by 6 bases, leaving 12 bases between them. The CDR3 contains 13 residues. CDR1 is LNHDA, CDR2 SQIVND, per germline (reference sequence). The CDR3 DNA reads TGTGCCAGTAGTTGGGTGGTAAGGGATACGCAGTATTTT. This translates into CASSWVVRDTQYF.

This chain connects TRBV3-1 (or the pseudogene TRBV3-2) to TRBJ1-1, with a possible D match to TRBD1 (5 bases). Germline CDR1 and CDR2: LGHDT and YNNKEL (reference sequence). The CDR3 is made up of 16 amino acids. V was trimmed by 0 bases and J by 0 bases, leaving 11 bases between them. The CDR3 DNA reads TGTGCCAGCAGCCAAGAATCGGGGCGCATGAACACTGAAGCTTTCTTT. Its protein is CASSQESGRMNTEAFF.